Each of the 28 T cell receptor beta chains below was sequenced from the same sample in a study of shared clonotypes between healthy human individuals. Generated by immunoSEQ multiplex PCR, the TCRdb table keeps only in-frame clones and is missing some. Here the sample spans approximately 2.5 million clones, approximately 93% being singletons. Material: naive CD4+ T cells from PBMCs. Subset meaning: CD45RA+ positively selected. The origin of the receptors is a man aged 18 to 30 in good health. Some clones in this sample may be carry-over from other donors' samples.

The chain employs TRBV27 and TRBJ2-7, with 7 nucleotides matching TRBD2. V lost 10 bases, J lost 9 bases, and 24 bases stayed unmatched. The germline V gene encodes CDR1 MNHEY and CDR2 SMNVEV (reference sequence). CDR3 length equals 16 residues. The CDR3 reads CATKQAPWDYSTRQYF. Here the CDR3 DNA reads TGTGCCACCAAACAGGCCCCATGGGACTACTCTACGAGGCAGTACTTC.

The chain links TRBV14 to TRBJ2-7; TRBD1 agrees at 10 bases. V was clipped by 3 bases and J by 7 bases; unmatched bases: 12. The CDR3 contains 16 residues. Germline V gives CDR1 SGHDN, CDR2 FVKESK. In DNA, the CDR3 is TGTGCCAGCAGCCAGCTTCCGGGACAGGGGACGGGGGAGCAGTACTTC. Amino acids: CASSQLPGQGTGEQYF.

For this clone: This same CDR3 is encoded by further DNA sequences in the sample. The rearrangement joins TRBV30 to TRBJ1-4, with 9 bases aligning to TRBD1. J was trimmed by 7 bases and V by 3 bases; bases with no gene match: 0. CDR1 and CDR2 from the germline V gene are GTSNPN and SVGIG (reference sequence). The CDR3 consists of 12 residues. CDR3 in amino acids: CAWRTGGEKLFF. The CDR3 DNA follows: TGTGCCTGGAGGACAGGGGGTGAAAAACTGTTTTTT.

The sample holds one count of this clone. The chain uses TRBV12-2 and TRBJ2-5; the D call TRBD2 from the table was never checked on the DNA. TRBV12-2 is a recognized pseudogene. The CDR3 covers 18 residues. CDR3 in amino acids: CASRRPGLAGEEGETQYF. CDR3 DNA sequence: TGTGCAAGTCGCCGACCGGGACTAGCGGGAGAGGAAGGGGAGACCCAGTACTTC.

The chain links TRBV19 to TRBJ1-4, with TRBD1 identical over 7 bases. The germline V gene has CDR1 LNHDA and CDR2 SQIVND (reference sequence). The CDR3 loop spans 14 amino acids. The ends lost 7 bases at V and 5 bases at J; junction bases unmatched: 7. The DNA of the CDR3 is TGTGCCAGTACCTCCGGGACAGAGAATGAAAAACTGTTTTTT. It yields the protein CASTSGTENEKLFF.

The rearrangement links TRBV7-3 to TRBJ2-2; D may be TRBD1 (6 bases). This CDR3 is 14 amino acids long. The germline V gene has CDR1 SGHTA and CDR2 FQGTGA. V shed 3 bases and J shed 4 bases, with 9 bases lying between them. CDR3 loop: CASSFGRGTGELFF. The DNA of the CDR3 is TGTGCCAGCAGCTTCGGCAGGGGCACCGGGGAGCTGTTTTTT.

V gene TRBV9 combines with J gene TRBJ1-2; D possibly corresponds to TRBD1 (5 bases). V gave up 4 bases and J gave up 5 bases, with 18 bases separating them. This CDR3 comprises 15 residues. CDR1 is SGDLS and CDR2 is YYNGEE in the germline V gene. The CDR3 coding sequence is TGTGCCAGCAGCCCCATATGGGGGGGTGATTATGGCTACACCTTC. Its protein product is CASSPIWGGDYGYTF.

This clone appeared once. The chain employs TRBV18 and TRBJ2-3; 10 bases align to TRBD2. The V and J ends lost 1 base and 4 bases, in that order; junction bases with no gene match: 17. Germline V gene data show CDR1 as KGHSH and CDR2 as LQKENI. This CDR3 has 20 residues. The CDR3 region is CASSPRPGLAGDRGADTQYF. In nucleotides, the CDR3 is TGTGCCAGCTCACCACGGCCCGGGCTAGCGGGAGACCGGGGGGCAGATACGCAGTATTTT.

This clone came up once. The chain has TRBV6-8 and TRBJ2-5; 7 bases line up with TRBD2. The length of the CDR3 is 12 residues. Germline CDR1 and CDR2: MNHGY and SAAAGT. The CDR3 DNA follows: TGTGTAGGTCTTGGGGGGGGAGAGACCCAGTACTTC. Translating gives CVGLGGGETQYF.

Worth noting for this clone: Other DNA sequences of this sample code for an identical CDR3. The chain carries TRBV7-3 and TRBJ1-2; 9 nucleotides agree with TRBD1. The trim removed 5 bases at V and 5 bases at J, leaving 6 bases unmatched. This CDR3 region has 14 residues. Germline CDR1 and CDR2: SGHTA and FQGTGA. The CDR3 sequence is CASSPTGTGYGYTF. The CDR3 DNA reads as TGTGCCAGCAGCCCGACTGGGACAGGGTATGGCTACACCTTC.

This chain uses TRBV28 with TRBJ2-7; D is undetermined. Trimming cost V 8 bases and J 3 bases, with 8 bases left between them. This CDR3 comprises 11 residues. The V gene's germline CDR1 is MDHEN and CDR2 SYDVKM. CDR3 residues: CASESGYEQYF. Written as DNA, the CDR3 is TGTGCCAGCGAATCCGGCTACGAGCAGTACTTC.

Points on this clone: Different DNA sequences within this sample yield the same CDR3. The CDR3 is CASSPQGRETQYF. The CDR3 DNA reads as TGTGCCAGCTCACCCCAGGGTCGCGAGACCCAGTACTTC. The rearrangement uses TRBV18 and TRBJ2-5, with D maybe TRBD1 (5 bases). The germline V gene encodes CDR1 KGHSH and CDR2 LQKENI. Between the trimmed V and J ends, which lost 3 bases and 5 bases, there was a span of 10 bases. The CDR3 is made up of 13 amino acids.

Here the CDR3 reads CSVAGLYRDEQFF. The CDR3 DNA sequence: TGCAGCGTTGCGGGCCTGTATAGGGATGAGCAGTTCTTC. The chain carries TRBV29-1 and TRBJ2-1; no definite D call. From germline, CDR1 is SQVTM and CDR2 ANQGSEA. V was shortened by 4 bases and J by 8 bases, with 15 bases between the two germline ends. The CDR3 totals 13 residues.

This chain uses TRBV25-1 with TRBJ1-2, with 9 positions matching TRBD1. The CDR3 spans 16 residues. V lost 2 bases, J lost 3 bases, and 7 bases stayed unmatched. Germline loops: CDR1 MGHDK, CDR2 SYGVNS. CDR3 in amino acids: CASSEGGQGIHYGYTF. CDR3 DNA sequence: TGTGCCAGCAGTGAAGGGGGACAGGGTATTCACTATGGCTACACCTTC.

J is TRBJ1-4 and V is TRBV6-5, with TRBD1 as a possible D gene (6 bases). Germline CDR1 reads MNHEY; CDR2 reads SVGAGI. Trimming removed 8 bases at V and 2 bases at J, with 12 bases between. The length of the CDR3 is 14 residues. The DNA of the CDR3 is TGTGCCAGCGGCCTGGGGGCGACTAATGAAAAACTGTTTTTT. Translated: CASGLGATNEKLFF.

The rearrangement links TRBV10-2 to TRBJ2-1; D is possibly TRBD1 (5 bases). This CDR3 comprises 13 residues. Germline CDR1 reads WSHSY; CDR2 reads SAAADI. V lost 5 bases and J lost 4, with 9 bases in between. CDR3 DNA sequence: TGCGCCAGCAGTCTCGACAGATACAATGAGCAGTTCTTC. This codes for CASSLDRYNEQFF.

This clone was detected only once. Other DNA sequences in this sample translate to the same CDR3. This rearrangement joins TRBV28 to TRBJ2-7, with TRBD1 as a possible D gene (6 bases). Looked up from germline, CDR1 is MDHEN and CDR2 is SYDVKM. CDR3 length equals 13 residues. Trimming removed 5 bases at V and 2 bases at J, with 10 bases between. The CDR3 region has the DNA TGTGCCAGCAGTCTCGACAGGACCTACGAGCAGTACTTC. It yields the protein CASSLDRTYEQYF.

Points on this clone: The sample contains more than one DNA sequence encoding this CDR3. The rearrangement links TRBV7-9 to TRBJ1-3; 7 nucleotides match TRBD1. In germline, CDR1 is SEHNR, CDR2 FQNEAQ (reference sequence). The J segment lost 7 bases and the V segment lost 1 base, leaving 1 base of the junction unmatched. The CDR3 is made up of 13 amino acids. CDR3 DNA: TGTGCCAGCAGCTTAGGGACAGGCAACACCATATATTTT. This gives the protein CASSLGTGNTIYF.

The rearrangement uses TRBV4-1 and TRBJ2-3; TRBD2 matches at 12 bases. V was clipped by 0 bases and J by 2 bases; unmatched bases: 6. Germline CDR1 and CDR2: MGHRA and YSYEKL. This CDR3 has 18 amino acids. CDR3 sequence (DNA): TGCGCCAGCAGCCAAGACCGGACTAGCGGGACCACCACAGATACGCAGTATTTT. It codes for CASSQDRTSGTTTDTQYF.

About this clone: Additional DNA sequences in this sample encode the identical CDR3. The chain recombines TRBV29-1 with TRBJ2-7; 10 bases agree with TRBD1. The J segment lost 2 bases and the V segment lost 6 bases, leaving 4 bases of the junction unmatched. Germline V gene data show CDR1 as SQVTM and CDR2 as ANQGSEA. The CDR3 spans 13 residues. The DNA for the CDR3 is TGCAGCGTACGGGACAGGGGTCCCTACGAGCAGTACTTC. It codes for CSVRDRGPYEQYF.

In DNA form, the CDR3 reads TGTGCCAGCAGCTTGTCCGTTTCGTTGGCGAACACCGGGGAGCTGTTTTTT. Residues: CASSLSVSLANTGELFF. The chain couples TRBV5-4 to TRBJ2-2; D remains unclear. Germline assignment: CDR1 SGHNT and CDR2 YYREEE (reference sequence). The V end was cut by 1 base, the J end by 0 bases, with 13 bases between. There are 17 residues in the CDR3.

Only one count was recorded for this clone. The V call is TRBV14, the J call TRBJ1-5; possibly TRBD1 for D (5 bases). The germline CDR1 and CDR2 sequences are SGHDN and FVKESK. This CDR3 has 15 amino acids. Trimming shortened V by 1 base and J by 3 bases, and 10 bases separated the two germline ends. DNA of the CDR3: TGTGCCAGCAGCCAAGTTGGGGGATCCAATCAGCCCCAGCATTTT. This sequence encodes CASSQVGGSNQPQHF.

The chain joins TRBV28 to TRBJ2-7; 10 nucleotides align to TRBD1. V was clipped by 5 bases and J by 4 bases; unmatched bases: 8. This CDR3 region has 15 residues. The germline V gene encodes CDR1 MDHEN and CDR2 SYDVKM. CDR3 region: CASSPTPGQGYEQYF. CDR3 nucleotides: TGTGCCAGCAGTCCAACTCCGGGACAGGGGTACGAGCAGTACTTC. The full variable domain, in which reference TRBV28 and TRBJ2-7 provide the parts outside the CDR3, is DVKVTQSSRYLVKRTGEKVFLECVQDMDHENMFWYRQDPGLGLRLIYFSYDVKMKEKGDIPEGYSVSREKKERFSLILESASTNQTSMYLCASSPTPGQGYEQYFGPGTRLTVT.

The chain is built from TRBV28 and TRBJ1-2; D gene ambiguous. Germline CDR1 reads MDHEN; CDR2 reads SYDVKM. V lost 6 bases and J lost 2, with 10 bases in between. The CDR3 is made up of 13 amino acids. The CDR3 reads CASRVGRNYGYTF. The DNA for the CDR3 is TGTGCCAGCAGGGTCGGCAGGAACTATGGCTACACCTTC.

The rearrangement links TRBV7-2 to TRBJ2-7, with D unresolved. Trimming cost V 3 bases and J 9 bases, with 9 bases left between them. Germline V gives CDR1 SGHTA, CDR2 FQGNSA. The length of the CDR3 is 11 residues. CDR3: CASSFAGWQYF. In nucleotides, the CDR3 is TGTGCCAGCAGCTTCGCCGGATGGCAGTACTTC.

The chain combines TRBV7-6 with TRBJ2-3; 10 nucleotides agree with TRBD2. Germline V gene data show CDR1 as SGHVS and CDR2 as FNYEAQ. CDR3 length: 16 residues. V trimming: 4 bases; J trimming: 4 bases; junction bases outside the gene matches: 8. DNA of the CDR3: TGTGCCAGCAGCTCCCTACTCGGGACTAGCGCAGATACGCAGTATTTT. Encoded protein: CASSSLLGTSADTQYF. Complete variable domain (other parts from reference TRBV7-6 and TRBJ2-3): GAGVSQSPRYKVTKRGQDVALRCDPISGHVSLYWYRQALGQGPEFLTYFNYEAQQDKSGLPNDRFSAERPEGSISTLTIQRTEQRDSAMYRCASSSLLGTSADTQYFGPGTRLTVL.

This chain links TRBV5-1 with TRBJ2-7, with TRBD1 matching 8 bases. The ends lost 4 bases at V and 3 bases at J; junction bases unmatched: 6. Per the germline V gene, CDR1 is SGHRS and CDR2 is YFSETQ. The CDR3 contains 14 residues. The CDR3 coding sequence is TGCGCCAGCAGCCGAGACAGGGGATACTACGAGCAGTACTTC. Amino acids: CASSRDRGYYEQYF.

This rearrangement joins TRBV15 to TRBJ2-3; D is perhaps TRBD2 (6 bases). The germline V gene has CDR1 LNHNV and CDR2 YYDKDF (reference sequence). Between the trimmed V and J ends, which lost 1 base and 2 bases, there was a span of 16 bases. The CDR3 extends over 17 amino acids. The CDR3 nucleotides are TGTGCCACCAGCAGAGGCCCAGCGGGTGCGCTCACAGATACGCAGTATTTT. Protein sequence: CATSRGPAGALTDTQYF. The complete variable domain, with remaining parts taken from reference TRBV15 and TRBJ2-3, reads DAMVIQNPRYQVTQFGKPVTLSCSQTLNHNVMYWYQQKSSQAPKLLFHYYDKDFNNEADTPDNFQSRRPNTSFCFLDIRSPGLGDTAMYLCATSRGPAGALTDTQYFGPGTRLTVL.